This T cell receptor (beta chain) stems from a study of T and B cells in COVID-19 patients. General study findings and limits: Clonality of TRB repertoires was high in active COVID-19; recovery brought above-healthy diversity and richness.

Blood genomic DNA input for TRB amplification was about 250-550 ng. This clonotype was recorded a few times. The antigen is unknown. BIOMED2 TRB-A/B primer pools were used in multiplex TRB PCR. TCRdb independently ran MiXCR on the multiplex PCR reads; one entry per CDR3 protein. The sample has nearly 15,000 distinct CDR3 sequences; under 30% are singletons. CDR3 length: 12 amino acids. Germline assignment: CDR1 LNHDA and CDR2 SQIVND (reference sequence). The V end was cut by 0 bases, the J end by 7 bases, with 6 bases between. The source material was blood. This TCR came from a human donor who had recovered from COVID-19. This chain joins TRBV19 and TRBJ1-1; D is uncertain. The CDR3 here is CASSIDNDEAFF. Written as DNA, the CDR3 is TGTGCCAGTAGTATAGACAATGATGAAGCTTTCTTT.